The text below deals with one TCR beta chain. This entry belongs to a study of blood T cell repertoires in COVID-19. Study information: Acute-phase and convalescent COVID-19 samples originated in the United States, Italy and Spain. From T cells, B-cell-depleted T cells, or PBMCs came the material, which was cDNA or gDNA.

Original handling: Estimates of nucleated cell counts were drawn from the amplification of reference gene primers. The table came from immunoSEQ multiplex PCR; TCRdb's copy has only in-frame clones and leaves some out. V and J calls and clone size are those listed in that table; D and trimming were worked out from the DNA. Of approximately 140,000 clones in the sample, under 85% were seen once. Sequenced: peripheral blood. This TCR was recovered from a woman older than 75 in a cohort sampled during active or convalescent COVID-19.

The CDR3 sequence: CASSRWGGTNEKLFF. The DNA for the CDR3 is TGTGCCAGCAGCCGATGGGGGGGCACTAATGAAAAACTGTTTTTT. The chain recombines TRBV11-2 with TRBJ1-4, with D possibly TRBD1 on 6 matching bases. The V end lost 5 bases, the J end lost 2 bases, and 12 bases lay between the germline ends. Germline lookup yields CDR1 SGHAT and CDR2 FQNNGV. The CDR3 spans 15 residues.